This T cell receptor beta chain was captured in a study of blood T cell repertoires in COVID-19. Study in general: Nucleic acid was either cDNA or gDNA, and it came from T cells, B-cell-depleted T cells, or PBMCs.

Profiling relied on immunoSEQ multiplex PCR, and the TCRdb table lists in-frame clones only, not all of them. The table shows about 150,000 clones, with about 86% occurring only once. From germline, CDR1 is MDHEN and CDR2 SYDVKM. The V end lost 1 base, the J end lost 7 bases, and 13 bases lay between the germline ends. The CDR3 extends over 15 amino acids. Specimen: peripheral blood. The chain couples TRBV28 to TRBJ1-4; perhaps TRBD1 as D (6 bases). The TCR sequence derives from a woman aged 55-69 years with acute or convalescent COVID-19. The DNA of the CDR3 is TGTGCCAGCAGTTTATCCTGGGGGCCGGGTGAAAAACTGTTTTTT. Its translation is CASSLSWGPGEKLFF.